Listed here is a single T cell receptor beta chain. This record belongs to a study of blood T cell repertoires in COVID-19. Turning to the study itself: Acute-phase and convalescent COVID-19 samples originated in the United States, Italy and Spain. The analysed material was cDNA or gDNA that came from T cells, B-cell-depleted T cells, or PBMCs.

V shed 4 bases, J shed 8 bases, and the junction held 6 bases outside the gene matches. CDR3 length: 16 residues. From germline, CDR1 is SEHNR and CDR2 FQNEAQ (reference sequence). In the authors' workflow: Amplified reference gene primers provided the basis for estimating nucleated cell counts. The repertoire was sequenced with immunoSEQ multiplex PCR; TCRdb's copy has only in-frame clones and lacks some. Clone size and the V and J calls come from that table; the DNA yielded D and trimming. Of approximately 200,000 clones listed, under 90% are singletons. The receptor comes from a man in his fifties or sixties with acute or convalescent COVID-19. Sequencing was carried out using peripheral blood. V and J are TRBV7-9 and TRBJ2-1; 15 bases map to TRBD2. The CDR3 region has the DNA TGTGCCAGCAGCTATCGGACTAGCGGGGGGGCCCATGAGCAGTTCTTC. Protein: CASSYRTSGGAHEQFF. Using reference TRBV7-9 and TRBJ2-1 for the parts outside the CDR3, the full variable domain is DTGVSQNPRHKITKRGQNVTFRCDPISEHNRLYWYRQTLGQGPEFLTYFQNEAQLEKSRLLSDRFSAERPKGSFSTLEIQRTEQGDSAMYLCASSYRTSGGAHEQFFGPGTRLTVL.